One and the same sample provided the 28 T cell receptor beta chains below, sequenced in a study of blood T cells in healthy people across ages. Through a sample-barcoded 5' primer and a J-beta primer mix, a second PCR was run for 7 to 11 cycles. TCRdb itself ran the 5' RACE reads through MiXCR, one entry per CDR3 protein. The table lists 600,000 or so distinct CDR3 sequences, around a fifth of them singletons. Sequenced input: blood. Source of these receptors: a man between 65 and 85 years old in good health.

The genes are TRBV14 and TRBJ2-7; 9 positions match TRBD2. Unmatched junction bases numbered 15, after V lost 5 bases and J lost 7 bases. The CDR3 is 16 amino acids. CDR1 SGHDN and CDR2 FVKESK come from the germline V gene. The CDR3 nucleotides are TGTGCCAGCAGCAAGATCCGGGTAGCGGGAGTTCGTGAGCAGTACTTC. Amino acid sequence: CASSKIRVAGVREQYF.

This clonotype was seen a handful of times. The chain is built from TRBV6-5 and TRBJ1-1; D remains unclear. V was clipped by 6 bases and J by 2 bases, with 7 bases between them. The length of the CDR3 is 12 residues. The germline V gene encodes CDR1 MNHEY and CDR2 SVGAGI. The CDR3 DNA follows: TGTGCCAGCAGAACAATCAACACTGAAGCTTTCTTT. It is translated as CASRTINTEAFF.

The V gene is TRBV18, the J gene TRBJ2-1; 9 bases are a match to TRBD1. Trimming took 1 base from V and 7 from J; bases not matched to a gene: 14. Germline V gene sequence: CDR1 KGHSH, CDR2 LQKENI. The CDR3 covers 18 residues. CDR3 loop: CASSPRVFSGQGRNEQFF. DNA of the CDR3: TGTGCCAGCTCACCACGGGTCTTTTCGGGACAGGGAAGGAATGAGCAGTTCTTC.

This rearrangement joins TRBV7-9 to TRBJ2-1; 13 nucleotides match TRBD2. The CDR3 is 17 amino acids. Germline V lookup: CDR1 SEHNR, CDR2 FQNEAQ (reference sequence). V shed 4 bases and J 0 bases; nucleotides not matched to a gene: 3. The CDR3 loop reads CASSWRTSGSSYNEQFF. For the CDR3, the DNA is TGTGCCAGCAGCTGGAGGACTAGCGGGAGCTCCTACAATGAGCAGTTCTTC.

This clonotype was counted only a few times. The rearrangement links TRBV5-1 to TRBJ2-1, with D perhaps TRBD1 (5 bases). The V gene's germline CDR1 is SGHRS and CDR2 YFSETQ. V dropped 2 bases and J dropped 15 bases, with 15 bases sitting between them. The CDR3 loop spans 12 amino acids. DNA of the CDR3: TGCGCCAGCAGCTTTATCGCAGGGATCGTGTTCTTC. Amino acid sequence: CASSFIAGIVFF.

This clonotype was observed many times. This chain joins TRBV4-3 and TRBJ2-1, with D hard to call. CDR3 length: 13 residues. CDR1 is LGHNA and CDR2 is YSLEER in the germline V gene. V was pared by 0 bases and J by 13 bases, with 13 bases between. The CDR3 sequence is CASSQDQQSLQFF. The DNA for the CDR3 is TGCGCCAGCAGCCAAGATCAACAGTCCCTCCAGTTCTTC.

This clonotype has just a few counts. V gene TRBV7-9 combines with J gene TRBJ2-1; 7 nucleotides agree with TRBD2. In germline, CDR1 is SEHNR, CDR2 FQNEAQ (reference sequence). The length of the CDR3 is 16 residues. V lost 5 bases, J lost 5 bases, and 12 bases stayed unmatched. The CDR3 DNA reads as TGTGCCAGCAGCATCGGGGGAGGGAGGGCAAACAATGAGCAGTTCTTC. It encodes CASSIGGGRANNEQFF.

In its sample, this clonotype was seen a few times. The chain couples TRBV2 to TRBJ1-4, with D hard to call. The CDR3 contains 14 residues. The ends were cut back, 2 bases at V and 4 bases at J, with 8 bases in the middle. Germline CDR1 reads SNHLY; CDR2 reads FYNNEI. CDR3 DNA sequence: TGTGCCAGCAGTGAAAGGGCCTTTAATGAAAAACTGTTTTTT. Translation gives CASSERAFNEKLFF. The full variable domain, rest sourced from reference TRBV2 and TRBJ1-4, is EPEVTQTPSHQVTQMGQEVILRCVPISNHLYFYWYRQILGQKVEFLVSFYNNEISEKSEIFDDQFSVERPDGSNFTLKIRSTKLEDSAMYFCASSERAFNEKLFFGSGTQLSVL.

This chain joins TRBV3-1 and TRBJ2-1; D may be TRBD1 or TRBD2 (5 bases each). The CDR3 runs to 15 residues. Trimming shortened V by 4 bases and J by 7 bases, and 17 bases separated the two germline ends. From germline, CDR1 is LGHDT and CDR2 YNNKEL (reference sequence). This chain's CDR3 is CASSPYPMGENEQFF. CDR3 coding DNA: TGTGCCAGCAGCCCCTATCCTATGGGGGAAAATGAGCAGTTCTTC.

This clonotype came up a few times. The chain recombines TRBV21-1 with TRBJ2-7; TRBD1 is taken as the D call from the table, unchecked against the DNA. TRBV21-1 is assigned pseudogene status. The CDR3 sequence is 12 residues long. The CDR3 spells CASSITDRTQYF. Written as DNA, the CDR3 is TGTGCCAGCAGCATAACAGACAGAACGCAGTACTTC.

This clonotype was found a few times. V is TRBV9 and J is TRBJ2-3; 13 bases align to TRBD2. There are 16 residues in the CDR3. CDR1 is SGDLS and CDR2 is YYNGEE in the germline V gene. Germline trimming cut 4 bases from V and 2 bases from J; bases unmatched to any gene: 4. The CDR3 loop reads CASSQTSGRPTDTQYF. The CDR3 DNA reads TGTGCCAGCAGCCAGACTAGCGGGAGGCCCACAGATACGCAGTATTTT.

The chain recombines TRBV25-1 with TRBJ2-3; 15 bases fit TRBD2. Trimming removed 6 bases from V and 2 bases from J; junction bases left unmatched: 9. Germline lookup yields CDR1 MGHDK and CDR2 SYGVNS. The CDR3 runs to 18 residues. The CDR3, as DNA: TGTGCCAGCAGCCGAAGGACTAGCGGGAGGGAATACACAGATACGCAGTATTTT. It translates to CASSRRTSGREYTDTQYF.

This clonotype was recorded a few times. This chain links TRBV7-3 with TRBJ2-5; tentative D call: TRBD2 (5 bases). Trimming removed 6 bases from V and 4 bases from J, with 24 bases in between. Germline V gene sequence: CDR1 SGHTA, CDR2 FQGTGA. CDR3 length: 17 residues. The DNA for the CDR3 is TGTGCCAGCAGTTTGAATTCTCGGCAGCATGAGGGAGAGACCCAGTACTTC. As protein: CASSLNSRQHEGETQYF. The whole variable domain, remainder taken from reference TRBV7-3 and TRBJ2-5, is GAGVSQTPSNKVTEKGKYVELRCDPISGHTALYWYRQSLGQGPEFLIYFQGTGAADDSGLPNDRFFAVRPEGSVSTLKIQRTERGDSAVYLCASSLNSRQHEGETQYFGPGTRLLVL.

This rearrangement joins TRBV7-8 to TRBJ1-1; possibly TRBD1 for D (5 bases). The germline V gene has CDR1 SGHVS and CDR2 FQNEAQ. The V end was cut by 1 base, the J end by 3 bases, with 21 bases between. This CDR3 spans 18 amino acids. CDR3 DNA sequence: TGTGCCAGCAGCTTAGGGTTAGGGGCCAGGATGCGGTACACTGAAGCTTTCTTT. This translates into CASSLGLGARMRYTEAFF.

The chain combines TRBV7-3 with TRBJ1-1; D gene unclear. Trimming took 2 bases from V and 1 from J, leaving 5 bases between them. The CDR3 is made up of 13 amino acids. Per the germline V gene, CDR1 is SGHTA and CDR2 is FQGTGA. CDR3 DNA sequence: TGTGCCAGCAGCTTAGCCTGGAACACTGAAGCTTTCTTT. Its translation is CASSLAWNTEAFF.

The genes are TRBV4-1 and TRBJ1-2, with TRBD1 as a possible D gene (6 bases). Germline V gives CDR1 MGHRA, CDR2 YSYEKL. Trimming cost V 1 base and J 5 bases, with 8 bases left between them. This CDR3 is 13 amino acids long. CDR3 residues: CASSQATGYGYTF. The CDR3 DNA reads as TGCGCCAGCAGCCAAGCGACAGGTTATGGCTACACCTTC.

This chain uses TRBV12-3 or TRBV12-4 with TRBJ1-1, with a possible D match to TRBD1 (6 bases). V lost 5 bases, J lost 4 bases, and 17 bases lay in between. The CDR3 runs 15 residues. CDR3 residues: CASSLGRGMTTEAFF. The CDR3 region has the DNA TGTGCCAGCAGTCTCGGAAGGGGGATGACCACTGAAGCTTTCTTT.

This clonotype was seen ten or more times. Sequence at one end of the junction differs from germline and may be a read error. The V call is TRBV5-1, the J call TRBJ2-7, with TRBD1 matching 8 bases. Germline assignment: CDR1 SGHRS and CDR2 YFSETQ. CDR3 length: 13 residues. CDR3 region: CASSRTGNYEQYF. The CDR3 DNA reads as TGTGCCAGCAGTAGGACAGGGAACTACGAGCAGTACTTC.

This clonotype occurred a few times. The DNA for the CDR3 is TGTGCCAGCAGTTACCGGACAGCTCTGGCAACTAATGAAAAACTGTTTTTT. Translating gives CASSYRTALATNEKLFF. The chain uses TRBV6-2 or TRBV6-3 and TRBJ1-4, with D perhaps matching TRBD1 (6 bases). V was clipped by 2 bases and J by 0 bases, with 13 bases between them. Per germline, CDR1 MNHEY and CDR2 SVGEGT. The CDR3 has 17 residues.

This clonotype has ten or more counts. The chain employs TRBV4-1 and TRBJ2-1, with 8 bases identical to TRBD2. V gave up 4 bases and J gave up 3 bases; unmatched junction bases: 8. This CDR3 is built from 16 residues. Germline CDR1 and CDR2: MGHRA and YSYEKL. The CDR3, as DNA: TGCGCCAGCAGCCGACTTAGCGGGATTGACTACAATGAGCAGTTCTTC. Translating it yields CASSRLSGIDYNEQFF.

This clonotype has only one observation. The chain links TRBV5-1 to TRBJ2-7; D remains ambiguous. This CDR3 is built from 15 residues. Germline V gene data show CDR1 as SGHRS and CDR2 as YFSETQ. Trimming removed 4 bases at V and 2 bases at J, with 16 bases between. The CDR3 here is CASSLSGTPPYEQYF. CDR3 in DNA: TGCGCCAGCAGCCTATCCGGCACGCCCCCCTACGAGCAGTACTTC.

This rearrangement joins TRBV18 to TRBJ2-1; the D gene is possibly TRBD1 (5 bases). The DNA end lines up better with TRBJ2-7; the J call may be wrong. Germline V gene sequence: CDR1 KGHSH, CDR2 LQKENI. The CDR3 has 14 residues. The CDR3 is CASSPPAREHEQYF. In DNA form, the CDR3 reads TGTGCCAGCTCACCACCGGCCAGGGAACACGAGCAGTACTTC.

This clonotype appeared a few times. CDR3 nucleotides: TGTGCCATTTCCGGGACAGGGCAGGCAAAACTGTTTTTT. Residues: CAISGTGQAKLFF. The chain recombines TRBV7-6 with TRBJ1-4; 9 bases agree with TRBD1. CDR1 is SGHVS, CDR2 FNYEAQ, per germline. CDR3 length: 13 residues. Losses at the gene ends were 10 bases for V and 10 bases for J; bases not matched to a gene: 10.

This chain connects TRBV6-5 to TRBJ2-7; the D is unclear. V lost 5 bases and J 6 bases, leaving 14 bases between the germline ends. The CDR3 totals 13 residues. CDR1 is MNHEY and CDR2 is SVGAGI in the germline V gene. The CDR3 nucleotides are TGTGCCAGCAGTCCCCAATTAGGTCTCGAGCAGTACTTC. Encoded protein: CASSPQLGLEQYF.

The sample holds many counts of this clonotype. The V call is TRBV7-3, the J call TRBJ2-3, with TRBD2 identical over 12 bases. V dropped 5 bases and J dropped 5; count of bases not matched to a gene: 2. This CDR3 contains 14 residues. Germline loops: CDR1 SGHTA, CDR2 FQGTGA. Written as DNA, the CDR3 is TGTGCCAGCAGCCTAGCGGGAGGGATAGATACGCAGTATTTT. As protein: CASSLAGGIDTQYF.

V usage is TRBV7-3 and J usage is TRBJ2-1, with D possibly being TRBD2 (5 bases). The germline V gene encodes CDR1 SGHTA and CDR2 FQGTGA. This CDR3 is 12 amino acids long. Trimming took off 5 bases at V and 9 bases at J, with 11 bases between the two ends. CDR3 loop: CASSPRGGEQFF. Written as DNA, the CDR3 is TGTGCCAGCAGCCCCCGGGGTGGTGAGCAGTTCTTC.

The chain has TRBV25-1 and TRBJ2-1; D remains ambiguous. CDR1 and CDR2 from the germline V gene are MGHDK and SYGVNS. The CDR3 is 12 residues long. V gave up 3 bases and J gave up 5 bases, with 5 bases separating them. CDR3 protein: CASSDQDNEQFF. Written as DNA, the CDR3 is TGTGCCAGCAGTGACCAAGACAATGAGCAGTTCTTC.

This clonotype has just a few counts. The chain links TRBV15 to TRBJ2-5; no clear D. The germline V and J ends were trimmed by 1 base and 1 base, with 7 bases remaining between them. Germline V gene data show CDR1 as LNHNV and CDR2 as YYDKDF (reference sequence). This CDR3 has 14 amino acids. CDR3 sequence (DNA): TGTGCCACCAGCAGAGCACCCAGCCAAGAGACCCAGTACTTC. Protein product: CATSRAPSQETQYF.